This T cell receptor beta chain emerged from a study of cytomegalovirus exposure and HLA in healthy donors. On this clone: The antigen is unknown.

This CDR3 spans 15 amino acids. Germline CDR1 reads MNHEY; CDR2 reads SVGAGI. The V gene lost 6 bases and the J gene lost 3 bases, with 12 bases spanning the gap. Clones were read by immunoSEQ multiplex PCR, and TCRdb kept only the in-frame ones, dropping some. The sample holds some 130,000 clones; almost 85% are singletons and the top ten take roughly 27%. Study findings and constraints: Confirmation in vitro established that three CMV-associated chains were specific for CMV antigens. Rare sequences made up most TCRs, while some public TCRs were found in many donors. TCR clusters originating in the first cohort tended to co-occur in the 100 to 150 validation repertoires, according to a later analysis.

The TCR sequence derives from a man aged 25 to 40 in good health and CMV-seropositive. The rearrangement uses TRBV6-5 and TRBJ1-6, with D tentatively TRBD1 (6 bases). The sequencing input was PBMCs. The CDR3 DNA is TGTGCCAGCAGCTTAGGGACAAACTATAATTCACCCCTCCACTTT. It translates to CASSLGTNYNSPLHF.